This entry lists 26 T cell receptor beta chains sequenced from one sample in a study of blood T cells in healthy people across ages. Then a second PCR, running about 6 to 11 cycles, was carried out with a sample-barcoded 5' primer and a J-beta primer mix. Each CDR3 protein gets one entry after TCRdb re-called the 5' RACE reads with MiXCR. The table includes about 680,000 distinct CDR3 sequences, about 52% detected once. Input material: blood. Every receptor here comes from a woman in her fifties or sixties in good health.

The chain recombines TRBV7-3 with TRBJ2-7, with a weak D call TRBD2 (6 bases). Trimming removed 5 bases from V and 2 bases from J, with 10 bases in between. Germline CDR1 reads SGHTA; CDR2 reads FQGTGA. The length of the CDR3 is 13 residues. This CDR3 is CASSRGNAYEQYF. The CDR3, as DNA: TGTGCCAGCAGCCGGGGGAACGCCTACGAGCAGTACTTC.

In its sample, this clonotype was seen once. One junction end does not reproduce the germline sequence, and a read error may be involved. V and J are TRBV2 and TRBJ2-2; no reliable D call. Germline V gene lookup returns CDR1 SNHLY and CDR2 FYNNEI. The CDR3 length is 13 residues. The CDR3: CACSETSTGELFF. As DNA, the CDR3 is TGTGCCTGCAGTGAAACTTCCACCGGGGAGCTGTTTTTT.

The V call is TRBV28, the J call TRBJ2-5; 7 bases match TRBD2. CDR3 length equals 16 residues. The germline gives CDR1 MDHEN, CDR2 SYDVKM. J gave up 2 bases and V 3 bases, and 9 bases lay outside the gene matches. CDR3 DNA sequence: TGTGCCAGCAGTTTTGTCGCTAGCGGTCCTCAAGAGACCCAGTACTTC. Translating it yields CASSFVASGPQETQYF.

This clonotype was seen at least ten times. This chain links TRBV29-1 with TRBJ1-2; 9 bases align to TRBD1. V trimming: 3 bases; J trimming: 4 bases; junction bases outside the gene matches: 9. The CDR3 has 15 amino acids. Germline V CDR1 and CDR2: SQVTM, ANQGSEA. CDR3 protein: CSVEAGTGRVYGYTF. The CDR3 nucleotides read TGCAGCGTTGAGGCCGGGACAGGGAGGGTCTATGGCTACACCTTC. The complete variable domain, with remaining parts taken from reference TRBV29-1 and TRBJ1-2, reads SAVISQKPSRDICQRGTSLTIQCQVDSQVTMMFWYRQQPGQSLTLIATANQGSEATYESGFVIDKFPISRPNLTFSTLTVSNMSPEDSSIYLCSVEAGTGRVYGYTFGSGTRLTVV.

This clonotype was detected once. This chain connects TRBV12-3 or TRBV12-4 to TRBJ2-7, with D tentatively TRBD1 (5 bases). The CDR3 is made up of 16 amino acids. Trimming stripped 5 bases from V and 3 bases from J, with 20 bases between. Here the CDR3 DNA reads TGTGCCAGCAGTCCGGACCGCGACAGTTCCGGCTACGAGCAGTACTTC. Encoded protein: CASSPDRDSSGYEQYF.

This CDR3 reads CASSQVGDNEQYF. In nucleotides, the CDR3 is TGTGCCAGCAGCCAAGTTGGCGACAATGAGCAGTACTTC. The gene calls are TRBV4-2 and TRBJ2-5; no firm D call. The germline V and J ends were trimmed by 1 base and 11 bases, with 14 bases remaining between them. The CDR3 has 13 residues. CDR1 LGHNA and CDR2 YNFKEQ come from the germline V gene.

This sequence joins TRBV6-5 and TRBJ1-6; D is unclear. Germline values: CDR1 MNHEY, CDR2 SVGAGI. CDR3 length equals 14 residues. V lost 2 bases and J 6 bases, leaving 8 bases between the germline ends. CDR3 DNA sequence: TGTGCCAGCAGTTACCTCCAGAGTAATTCACCCCTCCACTTT. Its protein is CASSYLQSNSPLHF.

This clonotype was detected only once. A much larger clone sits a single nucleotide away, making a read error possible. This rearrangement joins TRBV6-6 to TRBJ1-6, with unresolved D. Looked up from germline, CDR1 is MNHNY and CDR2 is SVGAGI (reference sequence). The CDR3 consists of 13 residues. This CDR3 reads CASSSPENSPPHF. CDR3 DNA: TGTGCCAGCAGTTCTCCAGAAAATTCACCCCCCCACTTT.

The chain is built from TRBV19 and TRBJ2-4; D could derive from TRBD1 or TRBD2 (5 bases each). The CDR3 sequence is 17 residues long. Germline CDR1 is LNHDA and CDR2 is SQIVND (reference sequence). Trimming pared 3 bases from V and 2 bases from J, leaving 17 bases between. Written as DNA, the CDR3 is TGTGCCAGTAGTATGTTGGGGGAAGTGGGGACCAAAAACATTCAGTACTTC. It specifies CASSMLGEVGTKNIQYF.

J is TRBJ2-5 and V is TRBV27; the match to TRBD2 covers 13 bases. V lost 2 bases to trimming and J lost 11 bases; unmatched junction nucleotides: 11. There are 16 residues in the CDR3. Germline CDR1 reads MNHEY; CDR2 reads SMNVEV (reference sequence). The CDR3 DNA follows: TGTGCCAGCAGTTTAAGGACTAGCGGGAGAGGTAATGAGCAGTACTTC. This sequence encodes CASSLRTSGRGNEQYF.

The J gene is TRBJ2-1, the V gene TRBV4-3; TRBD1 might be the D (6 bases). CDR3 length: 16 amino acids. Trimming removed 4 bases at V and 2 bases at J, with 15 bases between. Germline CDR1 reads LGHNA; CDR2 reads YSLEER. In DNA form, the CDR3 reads TGCGCCAGCAGCCGTCTCTTGGGGGCGACCTACAATGAGCAGTTCTTC. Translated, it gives CASSRLLGATYNEQFF.

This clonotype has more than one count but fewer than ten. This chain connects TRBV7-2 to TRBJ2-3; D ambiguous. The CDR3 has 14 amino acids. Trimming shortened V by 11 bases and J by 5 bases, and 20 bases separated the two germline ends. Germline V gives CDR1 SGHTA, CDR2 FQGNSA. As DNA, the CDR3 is TGTGCCGCCGCCCGGCAGGTTTCGGGAGATACGCAGTATTTT. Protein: CAAARQVSGDTQYF.

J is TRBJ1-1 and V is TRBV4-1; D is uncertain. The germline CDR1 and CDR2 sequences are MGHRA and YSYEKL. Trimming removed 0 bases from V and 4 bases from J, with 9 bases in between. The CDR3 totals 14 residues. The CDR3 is CASSQEGSATEAFF. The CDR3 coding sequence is TGCGCCAGCAGCCAAGAGGGGTCCGCCACTGAAGCTTTCTTT.

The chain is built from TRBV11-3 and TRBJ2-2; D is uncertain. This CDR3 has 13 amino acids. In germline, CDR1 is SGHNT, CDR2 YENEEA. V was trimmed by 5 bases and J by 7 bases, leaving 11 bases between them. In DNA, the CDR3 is TGTGCCAGCAGCCTTGGGCTCTTCGGGGAGCTGTTTTTT. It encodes CASSLGLFGELFF.

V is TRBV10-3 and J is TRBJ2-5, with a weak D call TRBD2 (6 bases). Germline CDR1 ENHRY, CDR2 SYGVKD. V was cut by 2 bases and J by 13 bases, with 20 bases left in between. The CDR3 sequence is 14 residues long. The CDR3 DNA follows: TGTGCCATCAGTGAGGCCCAGTTGGGGGGAGCCTCGTACTTC. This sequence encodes CAISEAQLGGASYF.

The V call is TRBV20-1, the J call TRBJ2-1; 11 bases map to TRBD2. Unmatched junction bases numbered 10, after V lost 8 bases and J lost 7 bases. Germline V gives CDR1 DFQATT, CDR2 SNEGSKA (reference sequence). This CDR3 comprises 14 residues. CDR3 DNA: TGCAGTAAGGAACTAGCGGGAGTTCTTAATGAGCAGTTCTTC. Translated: CSKELAGVLNEQFF.

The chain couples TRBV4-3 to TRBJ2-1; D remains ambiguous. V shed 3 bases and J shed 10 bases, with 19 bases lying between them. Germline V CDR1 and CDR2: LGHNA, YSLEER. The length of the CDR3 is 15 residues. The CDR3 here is CASSHRVTGFREQFF. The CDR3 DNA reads TGCGCCAGCAGCCATAGGGTGACGGGTTTTCGGGAGCAGTTCTTC.

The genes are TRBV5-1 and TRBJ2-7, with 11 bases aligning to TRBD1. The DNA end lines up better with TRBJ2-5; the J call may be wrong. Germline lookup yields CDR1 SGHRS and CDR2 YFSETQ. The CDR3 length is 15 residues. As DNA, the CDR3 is TGCGCCAGCAGCGGACAGGGGGCGGGTGTTGAGACCCAGTACTTC. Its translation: CASSGQGAGVETQYF.

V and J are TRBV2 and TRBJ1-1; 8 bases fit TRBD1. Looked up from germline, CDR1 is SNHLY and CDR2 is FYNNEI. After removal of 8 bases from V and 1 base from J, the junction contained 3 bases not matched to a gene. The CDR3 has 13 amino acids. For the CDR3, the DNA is TGTGCCAGCGTGCAGGGGGCGAACACTGAAGCTTTCTTT. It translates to CASVQGANTEAFF.

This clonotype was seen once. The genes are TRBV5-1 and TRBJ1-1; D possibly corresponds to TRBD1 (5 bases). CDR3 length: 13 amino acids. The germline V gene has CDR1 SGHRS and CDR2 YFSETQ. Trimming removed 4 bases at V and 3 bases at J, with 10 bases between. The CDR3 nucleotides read TGCGCCAGCAGCCGCCTGACAGACACTGAAGCTTTCTTT. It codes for CASSRLTDTEAFF.

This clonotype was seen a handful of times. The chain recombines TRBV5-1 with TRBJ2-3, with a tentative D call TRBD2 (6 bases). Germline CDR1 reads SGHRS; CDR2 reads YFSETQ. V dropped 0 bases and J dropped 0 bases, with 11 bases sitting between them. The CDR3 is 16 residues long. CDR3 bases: TGCGCCAGCAGCTTGGTTCCTAGCGTCAGCACAGATACGCAGTATTTT. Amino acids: CASSLVPSVSTDTQYF.

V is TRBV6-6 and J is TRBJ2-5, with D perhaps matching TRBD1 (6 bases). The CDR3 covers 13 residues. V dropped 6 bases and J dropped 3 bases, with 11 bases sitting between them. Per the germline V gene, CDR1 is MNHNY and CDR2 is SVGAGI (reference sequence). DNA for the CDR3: TGTGCCAGCAGCCGCCCAGGGGAAGAGACCCAGTACTTC. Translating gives CASSRPGEETQYF.

CDR3 coding DNA: TGTGCCAGCAGCCGGGGCGCCGGGGGATCGTTCTACGAGCAGTACTTC. Translating it yields CASSRGAGGSFYEQYF. This chain joins TRBV4-2 and TRBJ2-7; TRBD2 is a possible D gene (6 bases). Germline V gene sequence: CDR1 LGHNA, CDR2 YNFKEQ. There are 16 residues in the CDR3. Deletions cut 4 bases from V and 3 bases from J, with 19 bases between.

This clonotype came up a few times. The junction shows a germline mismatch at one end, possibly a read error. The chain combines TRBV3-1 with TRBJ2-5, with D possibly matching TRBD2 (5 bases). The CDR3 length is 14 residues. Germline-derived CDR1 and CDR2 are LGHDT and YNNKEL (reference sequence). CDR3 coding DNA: TGTGCCAGTAGCCAAGATTGGGGAGAAGAGCCCCAGTACTTC. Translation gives CASSQDWGEEPQYF.

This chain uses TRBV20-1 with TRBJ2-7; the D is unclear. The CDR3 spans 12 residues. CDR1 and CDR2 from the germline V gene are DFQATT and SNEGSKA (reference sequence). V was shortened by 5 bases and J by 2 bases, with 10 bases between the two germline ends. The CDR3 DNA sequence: TGCAGTGCTCAATTAGGACCCTACGAGCAGTACTTC. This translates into CSAQLGPYEQYF.

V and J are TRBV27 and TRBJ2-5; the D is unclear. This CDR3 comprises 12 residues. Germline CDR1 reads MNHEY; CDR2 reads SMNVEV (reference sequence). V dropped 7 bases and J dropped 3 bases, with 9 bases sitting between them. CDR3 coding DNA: TGTGCCAGCACCTCCCTTGAAGAGACCCAGTACTTC. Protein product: CASTSLEETQYF.